Following are 7 T cell receptor beta chains from one sample sequenced in a study of cytomegalovirus exposure and HLA in healthy donors. In the PCR, 60 Vbeta and 13 Jbeta primers were used. The table came from immunoSEQ multiplex PCR; TCRdb's copy has only in-frame clones and leaves some out. The sample lists 110,000 or so clones; around three quarters were seen once. What was sequenced was PBMCs. All receptors derive from a human donor in good health.

This clone was detected only a few times. The CDR3 here is CSVEKLAGQETQYF. DNA for the CDR3: TGCAGCGTTGAAAAGCTAGCGGGGCAAGAGACCCAGTACTTC. J is TRBJ2-5 and V is TRBV29-1, with 9 bases fitting TRBD2. The V gene's germline CDR1 is SQVTM and CDR2 ANQGSEA. V lost 2 bases and J lost 2; bases outside the gene matches: 3. The CDR3 loop spans 14 amino acids.

The chain is built from TRBV5-1 and TRBJ2-1; 7 bases align to TRBD1. In germline, CDR1 is SGHRS, CDR2 YFSETQ. This CDR3 is built from 15 residues. V lost 3 bases to trimming and J lost 3 bases; unmatched junction nucleotides: 6. In DNA, the CDR3 is TGCGCCAGCAGCTACCTGGGACAGAGCTACAATGAGCAGTTCTTC. Its translation is CASSYLGQSYNEQFF. Based on the CDR3 plus reference TRBV5-1 and TRBJ2-1, the full variable domain is KAGVTQTPRYLIKTRGQQVTLSCSPISGHRSVSWYQQTPGQGLQFLFEYFSETQRNKGNFPGRFSGRQFSNSRSEMNVSTLELGDSALYLCASSYLGQSYNEQFFGPGTRLTVL.

The chain recombines TRBV4-3 with TRBJ1-4; 8 bases line up with TRBD1. The CDR3 is made up of 16 amino acids. The J segment lost 3 bases and the V segment lost 0 bases, leaving 3 bases of the junction unmatched. Germline V gives CDR1 LGHNA, CDR2 YSLEER. The CDR3 here is CASSQDPGQANEKLFF. The DNA for the CDR3 is TGCGCCAGCAGCCAAGATCCGGGACAGGCTAATGAAAAACTGTTTTTT.

In this sample, this clone is medium-sized. V gene TRBV5-4 combines with J gene TRBJ1-5; weak D call: TRBD1 (6 bases). CDR1 is SGHNT and CDR2 is YYREEE in the germline V gene (reference sequence). Trimming pared 4 bases from V and 7 bases from J, leaving 15 bases between. The CDR3 loop spans 14 amino acids. DNA of the CDR3: TGTGCCAGCAGCGTACAGGGCTTGGGGCAGCCCCAGCATTTT. The encoded protein is CASSVQGLGQPQHF.

The chain recombines TRBV5-8 with TRBJ2-1; the D gene is possibly TRBD1 (5 bases). This CDR3 has 13 amino acids. With 2 bases removed from V and 7 bases from J, the gap between germline ends came to 10 bases. Germline CDR1 and CDR2: SGHTS and YDEGEE. The CDR3: CASSFRQSNEQFF. For the CDR3, the DNA is TGTGCCAGCAGCTTTCGACAGTCGAATGAGCAGTTCTTC.

The chain is built from TRBV2 and TRBJ1-1; D is possibly TRBD1 (5 bases). Germline loops: CDR1 SNHLY, CDR2 FYNNEI. The CDR3 runs 13 residues. Trimming took 7 bases from V and 1 from J, leaving 10 bases between them. The CDR3 loop is CASTGHPNTEAFF. The CDR3 nucleotides are TGTGCCAGCACCGGACACCCGAACACTGAAGCTTTCTTT.

V usage is TRBV25-1 and J usage is TRBJ2-4, with D tentatively TRBD2 (5 bases). Trimming took 1 base from V and 6 from J, leaving 10 bases between them. The CDR3 runs to 14 residues. Germline-derived CDR1 and CDR2 are MGHDK and SYGVNS. The CDR3 is CASSESGRGNIQYF. As DNA, the CDR3 is TGTGCCAGCAGTGAATCTGGGAGAGGAAACATTCAGTACTTC. The whole variable domain, filled in from reference TRBV25-1 and TRBJ2-4, reads EADIYQTPRYLVIGTGKKITLECSQTMGHDKMYWYQQDPGMELHLIHYSYGVNSTEKGDLSSESTVSRIRTEHFPLTLESARPSHTSQYLCASSESGRGNIQYFGAGTRLSVL.